A single sample gave rise to the 25 T cell receptor beta chains below, sequenced in a study of T cell repertoires in cytomegalovirus infection. TCRdb recomputed calls from the reads with MiXCR, one row per CDR3 protein. The sample yields about 310,000 distinct CDR3 sequences, about 8.8% seen once. Specimen: PBMCs. The source of these receptors is a human donor in good health (CMV status not recorded). Some clones in this sample may be carry-over from other donors' samples.

Many counts were recorded for this clonotype. The CDR3 loop reads CASGEKGWNTEAFF. In DNA form, the CDR3 reads TGCGCCAGCGGGGAGAAGGGCTGGAACACTGAAGCTTTCTTT. The rearrangement uses TRBV10-2 and TRBJ1-1; D not resolved. The CDR3 has 14 residues. The V end was cut by 8 bases, the J end by 1 base, with 14 bases between. The germline V gene has CDR1 WSHSY and CDR2 SAAADI.

This clonotype was observed a handful of times. This sequence joins TRBV20-1 and TRBJ1-6; no clear D. Trimming took off 6 bases at V and 12 bases at J, with 21 bases between the two ends. The CDR3 is made up of 14 amino acids. Looked up from germline, CDR1 is DFQATT and CDR2 is SNEGSKA (reference sequence). The CDR3 protein is CSATVGLGRGPLHF. The DNA for the CDR3 is TGCAGTGCGACCGTAGGACTGGGCCGAGGACCCCTCCACTTT.

This chain uses TRBV2 with TRBJ2-7, with 8 bases fitting TRBD1. The J segment lost 7 bases and the V segment lost 10 bases, leaving 6 bases of the junction unmatched. The germline CDR1 and CDR2 sequences are SNHLY and FYNNEI. The CDR3 is 11 residues long. The CDR3 DNA follows: TGTGCCATCGGACAGGGTACGGAGCAGTACTTC. As protein: CAIGQGTEQYF. Variable domain in full (rest from reference TRBV2 and TRBJ2-7): EPEVTQTPSHQVTQMGQEVILRCVPISNHLYFYWYRQILGQKVEFLVSFYNNEISEKSEIFDDQFSVERPDGSNFTLKIRSTKLEDSAMYFCAIGQGTEQYFGPGTRLTVT.

This clonotype was detected ten times or more. This chain joins TRBV20-1 and TRBJ1-5; 9 bases map to TRBD1. V gave up 6 bases and J gave up 0 bases; unmatched junction bases: 9. Germline V gene data show CDR1 as DFQATT and CDR2 as SNEGSKA (reference sequence). The CDR3 runs 16 residues. CDR3 residues: CSANPGQGVSNQPQHF. CDR3 bases: TGCAGTGCAAACCCGGGACAGGGCGTTAGCAATCAGCCCCAGCATTTT.

Many counts were recorded for this clonotype. The chain recombines TRBV9 with TRBJ2-6; weak D call: TRBD2 (6 bases). The CDR3 extends over 18 amino acids. V lost 0 bases and J 0 bases, leaving 13 bases between the germline ends. Looked up from germline, CDR1 is SGDLS and CDR2 is YYNGEE. In DNA, the CDR3 is TGTGCCAGCAGCGTAGGTGGGGGACTTAGCTCTGGGGCCAACGTCCTGACTTTC. Translated: CASSVGGGLSSGANVLTF.

A few counts support this clonotype. The CDR3 DNA is TGTGCCAGCAGTGAAAATAGGAACAGCAATATGAACACTGAAGCTTTCTTT. Translating gives CASSENRNSNMNTEAFF. This chain connects TRBV2 to TRBJ1-1; D is undetermined. Germline-derived CDR1 and CDR2 are SNHLY and FYNNEI. Trimming stripped 2 bases from V and 0 bases from J, with 16 bases between. The CDR3 spans 17 residues.

Ten or more counts support this clonotype. The chain carries TRBV10-3 and TRBJ2-7; possible D gene TRBD1, 5 bases. This CDR3 is built from 14 residues. Trimming took off 4 bases at V and 3 bases at J, with 13 bases between the two ends. CDR1 is ENHRY and CDR2 is SYGVKD in the germline V gene. The CDR3 sequence is CAISARADDYEQYF. As DNA, the CDR3 is TGTGCCATCAGTGCCAGGGCCGACGACTACGAGCAGTACTTC.

The chain combines TRBV20-1 with TRBJ2-3; D is unclear. The CDR3 runs 13 residues. V was clipped by 6 bases and J by 4 bases, with 14 bases between them. Per the germline V gene, CDR1 is DFQATT and CDR2 is SNEGSKA (reference sequence). The CDR3: CSADSQIADTQYF. The CDR3 coding sequence is TGCAGTGCCGATTCACAGATAGCAGATACGCAGTATTTT.

This clonotype occurred many times. The gene calls are TRBV7-2 and TRBJ2-3; 8 bases are shared with TRBD2. Germline CDR1 reads SGHTA; CDR2 reads FQGNSA. CDR3 length: 15 amino acids. J was trimmed by 3 bases and V by 3 bases; bases with no gene match: 5. This CDR3 reads CASSFAGGLTDTQYF. As DNA, the CDR3 is TGTGCCAGCAGCTTTGCGGGGGGACTTACAGATACGCAGTATTTT.

The chain links TRBV28 to TRBJ1-2, with D perhaps matching TRBD1 (5 bases). Looked up from germline, CDR1 is MDHEN and CDR2 is SYDVKM. Trimming pared 4 bases from V and 4 bases from J, leaving 7 bases between. The CDR3 contains 12 residues. For the CDR3, the DNA is TGTGCCAGCAGTTCGACAGTCTATGGCTACACCTTC. Amino acids: CASSSTVYGYTF.

The chain joins TRBV7-2 to TRBJ2-5, with 13 nucleotides matching TRBD2. The V gene's germline CDR1 is SGHTA and CDR2 FQGNSA. Trimming took 4 bases from V and 7 from J; bases not matched to a gene: 6. CDR3 size: 15 residues. The CDR3 reads CASSSGLAGMGTQYF. The CDR3 nucleotides are TGTGCCAGCAGCTCGGGACTAGCGGGGATGGGGACCCAGTACTTC.

There are many counts of this clonotype. This chain joins TRBV20-1 and TRBJ2-1; 8 nucleotides match TRBD2. This CDR3 is built from 13 residues. From germline, CDR1 is DFQATT and CDR2 SNEGSKA (reference sequence). Trimming cost V 3 bases and J 8 bases; bases outside gene matches: 6. The CDR3 is CSASRTSIHEQFF. The CDR3 DNA sequence: TGCAGTGCTAGTAGGACTAGCATCCATGAGCAGTTCTTC.

This clonotype was found many times. The chain's CDR3 is CASSLWQGLGTSSTDTQYF. Written as DNA, the CDR3 is TGTGCCAGCAGCTTATGGCAGGGACTAGGAACCTCTAGCACAGATACGCAGTATTTT. The chain has TRBV7-3 and TRBJ2-3; 8 bases line up with TRBD2. This CDR3 is built from 19 residues. V was pared by 2 bases and J by 0 bases, with 13 bases of the junction left unmatched. Germline loops: CDR1 SGHTA, CDR2 FQGTGA.

This clonotype was observed at least ten times. The rearrangement joins TRBV6-1 to TRBJ2-2; 7 positions agree with TRBD1. Trimming cost V 1 base and J 5 bases; bases outside gene matches: 10. CDR1 is MNHNS and CDR2 is SASEGT in the germline V gene. This CDR3 is built from 17 residues. The DNA for the CDR3 is TGTGCCAGCAGTGAAGGGGGACAGAGCCACCTAACCGGGGAGCTGTTTTTT. Protein sequence: CASSEGGQSHLTGELFF.

The chain joins TRBV5-1 to TRBJ2-1; 10 bases match TRBD2. Germline-derived CDR1 and CDR2 are SGHRS and YFSETQ. J lost 9 bases, V lost 4 bases, and 13 bases had no gene match. The CDR3 covers 16 residues. The CDR3 DNA sequence: TGCGCCAGCAGCGCTGCCGGGACTAGCGACGATCCTGAGCAGTTCTTC. This gives the protein CASSAAGTSDDPEQFF.

This clonotype was recorded a few times. The chain carries TRBV5-5 and TRBJ1-2, with D hard to call. Germline-derived CDR1 and CDR2 are SGHKS and YYEKEE (reference sequence). V was pared by 0 bases and J by 4 bases, with 4 bases between. CDR3 length: 12 residues. The CDR3 loop reads CASSLEAYGYTF. The CDR3 DNA is TGTGCCAGCAGCTTGGAGGCCTATGGCTACACCTTC.

About this clonotype itself: This clone may be a read error of a much larger clone one base away. The J gene is TRBJ2-7, the V gene TRBV19, with a tentative D call TRBD1 (5 bases). The CDR3 covers 14 residues. The germline CDR1 and CDR2 sequences are LNHDA and SQIVND (reference sequence). The CDR3 sequence is CASSWVWGSYGQYF. As DNA, the CDR3 is TGTGCCAGTAGTTGGGTGTGGGGCTCCTACGGGCAGTACTTC.

This clonotype was counted many times. This chain connects TRBV19 to TRBJ1-2; a possible D gene is TRBD1 (5 bases). Germline V gives CDR1 LNHDA, CDR2 SQIVND (reference sequence). The V and J ends lost 3 bases and 4 bases respectively, with 12 bases between them. CDR3 length: 14 amino acids. CDR3 DNA: TGTGCCAGTAGTATCCAGGGAGGCGGCTATGGCTACACCTTC. This encodes CASSIQGGGYGYTF.

This clonotype came up many times. J is TRBJ2-1 and V is TRBV7-2; TRBD2 matches at 11 bases. Germline loops: CDR1 SGHTA, CDR2 FQGNSA. The trim removed 6 bases at V and 5 bases at J, leaving 6 bases unmatched. This CDR3 is built from 15 residues. CDR3 region: CASRQRLAGHNEQFF. The CDR3 DNA follows: TGTGCCAGCAGGCAAAGACTAGCGGGGCACAATGAGCAGTTCTTC. Based on the CDR3 plus reference TRBV7-2 and TRBJ2-1, the full variable domain is GAGVSQSPSNKVTEKGKDVELRCDPISGHTALYWYRQSLGQGLEFLIYFQGNSAPDKSGLPSDRFSAERTGGSVSTLTIQRTQQEDSAVYLCASRQRLAGHNEQFFGPGTRLTVL.

In this sample, this clonotype turned up many times. J is TRBJ2-2 and V is TRBV20-1; D is perhaps TRBD1 (5 bases). Germline loops: CDR1 DFQATT, CDR2 SNEGSKA (reference sequence). V lost 3 bases, J lost 1 base, and 12 bases lay in between. The CDR3 runs 15 residues. CDR3 residues: CSASFPTGNTGELFF. In DNA form, the CDR3 reads TGCAGTGCTAGTTTTCCAACAGGGAACACCGGGGAGCTGTTTTTT.

This clonotype was detected ten times or more. V usage is TRBV5-1 and J usage is TRBJ1-1; D perhaps matches TRBD1 (5 bases). CDR3 size: 15 residues. V lost 2 bases and J lost 1, with 12 bases in between. CDR1 and CDR2 (germline): SGHRS, YFSETQ. CDR3 region: CASSFEGRWNTEAFF. The CDR3 nucleotides read TGCGCCAGCAGCTTCGAGGGGCGCTGGAACACTGAAGCTTTCTTT. The full variable domain, rest sourced from reference TRBV5-1 and TRBJ1-1, is KAGVTQTPRYLIKTRGQQVTLSCSPISGHRSVSWYQQTPGQGLQFLFEYFSETQRNKGNFPGRFSGRQFSNSRSEMNVSTLELGDSALYLCASSFEGRWNTEAFFGQGTRLTVV.

This clonotype was seen ten or more times. The V and J genes are TRBV18 and TRBJ1-1; D remains ambiguous. The CDR3 has 14 amino acids. The germline gives CDR1 KGHSH, CDR2 LQKENI. Trimming took off 0 bases at V and 5 bases at J, with 10 bases between the two ends. CDR3 residues: CASSPPSTSTEAFF. The DNA for the CDR3 is TGTGCCAGCTCACCACCTTCAACGAGTACTGAAGCTTTCTTT.

This clonotype was picked up many times. V is TRBV7-2 and J is TRBJ2-5; 13 nucleotides match TRBD2. CDR1 SGHTA and CDR2 FQGNSA come from the germline V gene. V was clipped by 3 bases and J by 5 bases; unmatched bases: 3. CDR3 length: 15 residues. The CDR3 is CASSFAGLAGETQYF. CDR3 coding DNA: TGTGCCAGCAGCTTTGCGGGACTAGCGGGGGAGACCCAGTACTTC.

This clonotype was observed many times. This chain connects TRBV10-2 to TRBJ2-5; TRBD2 agrees at 11 bases. The CDR3 consists of 15 residues. V shed 5 bases and J 2 bases; nucleotides not matched to a gene: 4. CDR1 and CDR2 (germline): WSHSY, SAAADI. The CDR3 nucleotides read TGCGCCAGCAGTCGAGGGACTAGCGGACAAGAGACCCAGTACTTC. Translating gives CASSRGTSGQETQYF.

This clonotype showed up many times. The V call is TRBV7-8, the J call TRBJ2-2; TRBD1 agrees at 10 bases. The CDR3 is made up of 15 amino acids. Germline lookup yields CDR1 SGHVS and CDR2 FQNEAQ. The trim removed 2 bases at V and 5 bases at J, leaving 2 bases unmatched. Here the CDR3 DNA reads TGTGCCAGCAGCTTAATGGGACAGGGGACCGGGGAGCTGTTTTTT. Protein: CASSLMGQGTGELFF. The variable domain in full, with the rest retrieved from reference TRBV7-8 and TRBJ2-2, is GAGVSQSPRYKVAKRGQDVALRCDPISGHVSLFWYQQALGQGPEFLTYFQNEAQLDKSGLPSDRFFAERPEGSVSTLKIQRTQQEDSAVYLCASSLMGQGTGELFFGEGSRLTVL.